Shown below are 27 T cell receptor beta chains from a single sample sequenced in a study of OX40 agonist ivuxolimab in advanced cancers. Data came from immunoSEQ multiplex PCR; TCRdb stores just in-frame clones and leaves some out. The table shows roughly 120,000 clones, with approximately 89% occurring only once. The input for sequencing was CD4+ or CD8+ T cells sorted from blood, taken in a trial of the OX40 agonist ivuxolimab. The receptors originated from an adult with an advanced solid tumor such as melanoma, head and neck, liver or kidney cancer.

The chain links TRBV5-4 to TRBJ2-7; D not resolved. This CDR3 has 13 residues. The germline V and J ends were trimmed by 1 base and 1 base, with 6 bases remaining between them. The germline V gene has CDR1 SGHNT and CDR2 YYREEE (reference sequence). The DNA for the CDR3 is TGTGCCAGCAGCTTGTATAGTTCCTACGAGCAGTACTTC. Amino acid sequence: CASSLYSSYEQYF.

This clone was seen only a few times. This sequence joins TRBV30 and TRBJ1-1; 7 positions match TRBD1. Germline assignment: CDR1 GTSNPN and CDR2 SVGIG (reference sequence). V lost 3 bases and J lost 1; bases outside the gene matches: 5. This CDR3 region has 14 residues. The CDR3 here is CAWRAGTANTEAFF. The CDR3 coding sequence is TGTGCCTGGAGAGCCGGGACAGCGAACACTGAAGCTTTCTTT.

The V call is TRBV28, the J call TRBJ1-6; perhaps TRBD1 as D (5 bases). CDR1 is MDHEN and CDR2 is SYDVKM in the germline V gene. The CDR3 sequence is 16 residues long. Trimming shortened V by 7 bases and J by 6 bases, and 19 bases separated the two germline ends. The CDR3 spells CASTVYGAGRNSPLHF. The CDR3 DNA reads as TGTGCCAGCACCGTTTACGGGGCCGGACGTAATTCACCCCTCCACTTT.

This clone was seen a few times. The chain uses TRBV4-1 and TRBJ1-4; no clear D gene. V was trimmed by 1 base and J by 5 bases, leaving 11 bases between them. Germline V gene sequence: CDR1 MGHRA, CDR2 YSYEKL. The CDR3 extends over 15 amino acids. The CDR3 nucleotides are TGCGCCAGCAGCCAAGGCGAGGGTAGGAATGAAAAACTGTTTTTT. Its translation: CASSQGEGRNEKLFF.

This chain joins TRBV30 and TRBJ2-3; 7 positions match TRBD1. This CDR3 region has 15 residues. CDR1 and CDR2 from the germline V gene are GTSNPN and SVGIG (reference sequence). Trimming removed 2 bases from V and 3 bases from J; junction bases left unmatched: 8. The CDR3 DNA reads TGTGCCTGGAGTCGCGGACAGGACAGGACAGATACGCAGTATTTT. As protein: CAWSRGQDRTDTQYF.

The CDR3 nucleotides are TGTGCCAGCAGGGAAGGGGCCCTTAATTCACCCCTCCACTTT. As protein: CASREGALNSPLHF. The chain is built from TRBV6-6 and TRBJ1-6, with D perhaps TRBD1 (5 bases). From germline, CDR1 is MNHNY and CDR2 SVGAGI (reference sequence). V lost 6 bases, J lost 6 bases, and 12 bases lay in between. The CDR3 has 14 residues.

The chain is built from TRBV7-3 and TRBJ2-1, with 7 bases that match TRBD2. Unmatched junction bases numbered 7, after V lost 2 bases and J lost 0 bases. CDR1 and CDR2 (germline): SGHTA, FQGTGA. The CDR3 loop spans 17 amino acids. CDR3 coding DNA: TGTGCCAGCAGCTTAGGGCTAGCGGTTAACTCCTACAATGAGCAGTTCTTC. Its translation is CASSLGLAVNSYNEQFF.

The chain combines TRBV7-3 with TRBJ1-5; 9 bases map to TRBD1. V dropped 5 bases and J dropped 5; count of bases not matched to a gene: 1. Looked up from germline, CDR1 is SGHTA and CDR2 is FQGTGA. The CDR3 spans 13 residues. DNA of the CDR3: TGTGCCAGCAGCCGGGACAGGGATCAGCCCCAGCATTTT. As protein: CASSRDRDQPQHF.

The rearrangement links TRBV7-9 to TRBJ2-3, with D possibly TRBD1 on 5 matching bases. The CDR3 totals 13 residues. The germline V gene has CDR1 SEHNR and CDR2 FQNEAQ (reference sequence). Trimming removed 0 bases from V and 4 bases from J, with 5 bases in between. The CDR3 loop is CASSLAGADTQYF. CDR3 DNA: TGTGCCAGCAGCTTAGCAGGGGCAGATACGCAGTATTTT.

This clone appeared a single time. V and J are TRBV7-8 and TRBJ2-1; the D is unclear. Trimming took 5 bases from V and 0 from J, leaving 11 bases between them. Germline V gene data show CDR1 as SGHVS and CDR2 as FQNEAQ. The CDR3 spans 15 residues. In DNA, the CDR3 is TGTGCCAGCAGCCCCATCAGGAGCTCCTACAATGAGCAGTTCTTC. Its translation: CASSPIRSSYNEQFF.

CDR3 sequence reads: CASSIDTNGANVLTF. The CDR3 coding sequence is TGTGCCAGCAGCATAGACACGAATGGGGCCAACGTCCTGACTTTC. The chain couples TRBV7-3 to TRBJ2-6, with no clear D. CDR1 is SGHTA and CDR2 is FQGTGA in the germline V gene. The CDR3 length is 15 residues. Trimming shortened V by 5 bases and J by 3 bases, and 11 bases separated the two germline ends.

V is TRBV7-2 and J is TRBJ1-4; no reliable D call. Germline-derived CDR1 and CDR2 are SGHTA and FQGNSA. CDR3 length: 14 amino acids. V gave up 1 base and J gave up 7 bases, with 10 bases separating them. CDR3 protein: CASSLGQRVEKLFF. The CDR3 bases are TGTGCCAGCAGCTTAGGGCAGAGGGTTGAAAAACTGTTTTTT. The whole variable domain, filled in from reference TRBV7-2 and TRBJ1-4, reads GAGVSQSPSNKVTEKGKDVELRCDPISGHTALYWYRQSLGQGLEFLIYFQGNSAPDKSGLPSDRFSAERTGGSVSTLTIQRTQQEDSAVYLCASSLGQRVEKLFFGSGTQLSVL.

The rearrangement uses TRBV5-1 and TRBJ2-5, with 15 nucleotides matching TRBD2. The CDR3 is 17 amino acids. From germline, CDR1 is SGHRS and CDR2 YFSETQ. V dropped 0 bases and J dropped 5; count of bases not matched to a gene: 5. Written as DNA, the CDR3 is TGCGCCAGCAGCTTGGAAGGACTAGCGGGAGGGCCGGAGACCCAGTACTTC. Translated, it gives CASSLEGLAGGPETQYF.

The chain employs TRBV4-2 and TRBJ1-5; 11 bases line up with TRBD1. The germline gives CDR1 LGHNA, CDR2 YNFKEQ. The CDR3 extends over 14 amino acids. V shed 5 bases and J 4 bases; nucleotides not matched to a gene: 1. CDR3 DNA sequence: TGTGCCAGCAGCGGGGACAGGGGGAATCAGCCCCAGCATTTT. Its translation: CASSGDRGNQPQHF.

The genes are TRBV6-1 and TRBJ1-1, with D uncertain. Between the trimmed V and J ends, which lost 10 bases and 1 base, there was a span of 10 bases. The CDR3 consists of 12 residues. The germline CDR1 and CDR2 sequences are MNHNS and SASEGT. In DNA, the CDR3 is TGTGCCATCAGGAATCCGAACACTGAAGCTTTCTTT. Translation: CAIRNPNTEAFF.

The gene calls are TRBV21-1 and TRBJ1-5; TRBD1 was called by the table and not checked on the DNA. TRBV21-1 is shown as a pseudogene. The CDR3 is 15 amino acids. Here the CDR3 reads CASSKNRQRDQPQHF. CDR3 sequence (DNA): TGTGCCAGCAGCAAAAATCGACAGCGCGATCAGCCCCAGCATTTT.

The chain carries TRBV7-2 and TRBJ2-6; TRBD2 matches 9 bases. CDR1 is SGHTA and CDR2 is FQGNSA in the germline V gene. The CDR3 is made up of 19 amino acids. With 0 bases clipped from V and 3 bases from J, the junction kept 9 bases outside the gene matches. Here the CDR3 DNA reads TGTGCCAGCAGCTTAGCCGGCGGGAGGGATCTCGGTGGGGCCAACGTCCTGACTTTC. Its translation is CASSLAGGRDLGGANVLTF.

This clone appeared a few times. The chain has TRBV6-6 and TRBJ1-5, with no clear D. Germline assignment: CDR1 MNHNY and CDR2 SVGAGI (reference sequence). The CDR3 has 13 residues. Trimming cost V 7 bases and J 0 bases, with 7 bases left between them. The CDR3 DNA is TGTGCCAGCAAGTATGGTAGCAATCAGCCCCAGCATTTT. Amino acid sequence: CASKYGSNQPQHF.

The V call is TRBV19, the J call TRBJ2-1; 15 nucleotides agree with TRBD2. Germline V gene data show CDR1 as LNHDA and CDR2 as SQIVND (reference sequence). The CDR3 sequence is 15 residues long. The V and J ends lost 4 bases and 10 bases, in that order; junction bases with no gene match: 5. The CDR3 loop reads CASSTNGLAGGEQFF. CDR3 sequence (DNA): TGTGCCAGTAGTACTAATGGACTAGCGGGAGGGGAGCAGTTCTTC.

The chain carries TRBV6-1 and TRBJ1-3; TRBD1 is a possible D gene (6 bases). V dropped 2 bases and J dropped 2 bases, with 13 bases sitting between them. The CDR3 has 16 amino acids. Germline V lookup: CDR1 MNHNS, CDR2 SASEGT. The CDR3 DNA reads as TGTGCCAGCAGTGAAAGACAGGTGGAGACTGGAAACACCATATATTTT. Amino acids: CASSERQVETGNTIYF.

The V and J genes are TRBV4-3 and TRBJ2-3; 9 nucleotides match TRBD2. The trim removed 1 base at V and 0 bases at J, leaving 14 bases unmatched. Germline V gene lookup returns CDR1 LGHNA and CDR2 YSLEER. This CDR3 comprises 20 residues. CDR3 amino acids: CASSQALVGTSSTSTDTQYF. The CDR3 DNA reads TGCGCCAGCAGCCAAGCCCTCGTTGGGACTAGCAGTACTAGCACAGATACGCAGTATTTT.

The gene calls are TRBV6-5 and TRBJ2-5; D is ambiguous. Trimming took 0 bases from V and 4 from J, leaving 6 bases between them. Per the germline V gene, CDR1 is MNHEY and CDR2 is SVGAGI. This CDR3 has 13 residues. CDR3 coding DNA: TGTGCCAGCAGTTACTCGATCGGAGAGACCCAGTACTTC. It specifies CASSYSIGETQYF.

Details on this clone: A read error may account for a junction end that differs from germline. The chain uses TRBV7-7 and TRBJ1-5; D call uncertain. The length of the CDR3 is 13 residues. Germline assignment: CDR1 SSHAT and CDR2 FNYEAQ (reference sequence). The CDR3 DNA sequence: TGTGCTAGCAGCCTTAGTGTAAATCAGCCCCAGCATTTT. It is translated as CASSLSVNQPQHF.

The chain joins TRBV30 to TRBJ2-1; D is perhaps TRBD1 (6 bases). The germline V gene encodes CDR1 GTSNPN and CDR2 SVGIG (reference sequence). CDR3 length: 14 residues. Deletions cut 2 bases from V and 1 base from J, with 9 bases between. CDR3 region: CAWSPGVSYNEQFF. In DNA, the CDR3 is TGTGCCTGGAGTCCAGGGGTATCCTACAATGAGCAGTTCTTC.

The rearrangement links TRBV30 to TRBJ1-2; 9 positions agree with TRBD1. Germline V gives CDR1 GTSNPN, CDR2 SVGIG (reference sequence). The V gene end was trimmed by 4 bases and the J gene end by 4 bases; junction bases not matched to a gene: 16. The CDR3 covers 17 residues. In DNA form, the CDR3 reads TGTGCCTGGACACCGGGACAGGGCCTTTCCGTCTTCTATGGCTACACCTTC. As protein: CAWTPGQGLSVFYGYTF.

The rearrangement uses TRBV6-1 and TRBJ1-1, with D maybe TRBD1 (5 bases). Germline lookup yields CDR1 MNHNS and CDR2 SASEGT. V dropped 4 bases and J dropped 4 bases, with 13 bases sitting between them. CDR3 length: 14 residues. DNA of the CDR3: TGTGCCAGCAGTGCCCCAAACAGGTTCACTGAAGCTTTCTTT. Translation: CASSAPNRFTEAFF.

CDR3 sequence reads: CASSLRDRTYGYTF. CDR3 DNA sequence: TGTGCCAGCAGCCTCCGGGACAGGACCTATGGCTACACCTTC. V usage is TRBV7-2 and J usage is TRBJ1-2, with TRBD1 matching over 8 bases. The CDR3 has 14 amino acids. From germline, CDR1 is SGHTA and CDR2 FQGNSA. The junction had 6 bases not matched to a gene; V was cut back by 5 bases and J by 4 bases.